This T cell receptor beta chain emerged from a study of cytomegalovirus exposure and HLA in healthy donors. Primers: 60 Vbeta forward and 13 Jbeta reverse. TCRdb's copy holds only in-frame clones and misses some; the assay was immunoSEQ multiplex PCR. The table shows under 250,000 clones, with about 79% occurring only once. To note about this clone: What it binds is not known.

Germline lookup yields CDR1 SGHTA and CDR2 FQGNSA. CDR3 size: 18 residues. With V trimmed by 1 base and J by 3 bases, 7 bases remained unmatched. Notes on the study in general: Earlier analysis yielded a pattern in which most TCR beta V segments were productive about 87% or about 30% of the time.

The V gene is TRBV7-2, the J gene TRBJ2-2, with TRBD2 matching 11 bases. The sample comprised PBMCs. This TCR was sampled from a male donor in good health and CMV-seronegative. The CDR3 bases are TGTGCCAGCAGCTTAGGGAGGGGGACTAGCGGCCACACCGGGGAGCTGTTTTTT. It translates to CASSLGRGTSGHTGELFF. Drawing the rest from reference TRBV7-2 and TRBJ2-2, the complete variable domain is GAGVSQSPSNKVTEKGKDVELRCDPISGHTALYWYRQSLGQGLEFLIYFQGNSAPDKSGLPSDRFSAERTGGSVSTLTIQRTQQEDSAVYLCASSLGRGTSGHTGELFFGEGSRLTVL.